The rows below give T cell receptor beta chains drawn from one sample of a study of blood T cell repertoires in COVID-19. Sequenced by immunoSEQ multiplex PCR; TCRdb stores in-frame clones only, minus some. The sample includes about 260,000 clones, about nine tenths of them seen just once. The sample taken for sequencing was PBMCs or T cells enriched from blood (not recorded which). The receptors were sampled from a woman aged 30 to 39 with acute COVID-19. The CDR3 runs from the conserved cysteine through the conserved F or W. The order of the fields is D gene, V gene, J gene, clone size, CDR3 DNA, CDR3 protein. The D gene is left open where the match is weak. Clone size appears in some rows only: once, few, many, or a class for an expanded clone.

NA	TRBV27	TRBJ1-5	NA	TGTGCCAGCAGTTCAGGGGTGCCGGCTCAGCCCCAGCATTTT	CASSSGVPAQPQHF
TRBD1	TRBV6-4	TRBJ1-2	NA	TGTGCCAAAAATGAACGGGACAGGGTTAAGTTCAACTATGGCTACACCTTC	CAKNERDRVKFNYGYTF
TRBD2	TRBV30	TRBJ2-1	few	TGTGCCTGGACGGGAGCGGGAGGCTACAATGAGCAGTTCTTC	CAWTGAGGYNEQFF
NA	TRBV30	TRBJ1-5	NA	TGTGCCTGGAGTGCGGGGGGCCTAGGGTTTCAGCCCCAGCATTTT	CAWSAGGLGFQPQHF
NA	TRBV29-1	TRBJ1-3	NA	TGCAGCGTTCGGGAGGGATCAGGAAACACCATATATTTT	CSVREGSGNTIYF
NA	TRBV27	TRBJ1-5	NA	TGTGCCAGCAGTCCCCACATAAATCAGCCCCAGCATTTT	CASSPHINQPQHF
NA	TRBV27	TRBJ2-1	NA	TGTGCCAGCAGTCCCCCGAATGAGCAGTTCTTC	CASSPPNEQFF
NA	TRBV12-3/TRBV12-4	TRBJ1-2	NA	TGTGCCAGCAGTTCGGACAGAAACTATGGCTACACCTTC	CASSSDRNYGYTF
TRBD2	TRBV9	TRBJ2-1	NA	TGTGCCAGCAGCTCGGGACTAGCCATTAAGAACAATGAGCAGTTCTTC	CASSSGLAIKNNEQFF
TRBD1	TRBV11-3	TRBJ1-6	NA	TGTGCCAGCAGCGTGACAGGGGATGATTCACCCCTCCACTTT	CASSVTGDDSPLHF
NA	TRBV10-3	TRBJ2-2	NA	TGTGCCATCAGTGTTGGTCAGAGGGAGCTGTTTTTT	CAISVGQRELFF
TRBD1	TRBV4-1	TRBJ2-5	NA	TGCGCCAGCAGCCAAGTTGTACAGGGGATCCTCGAGACCCAGTACTTC	CASSQVVQGILETQYF
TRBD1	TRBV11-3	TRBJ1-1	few	TGTGCCAGCAGCTCGGGACAGGGTATTTCTGAAGCTTTCTTT	CASSSGQGISEAFF
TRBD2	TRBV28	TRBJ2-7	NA	TGTGCCAGCAGTTTGGCGGGAGGGGGCGAGCAGTACTTC	CASSLAGGGEQYF
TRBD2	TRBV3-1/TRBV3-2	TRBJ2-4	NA	TGTGCCAGCAGCCAAGATCGGGCGCTAGCGGGTGGAAAAAACATTCAGTACTTC	CASSQDRALAGGKNIQYF
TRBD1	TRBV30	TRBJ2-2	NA	TGTGCCTGGGGGGGACAGGCAACCACCGGGGAGCTGTTTTTT	CAWGGQATTGELFF
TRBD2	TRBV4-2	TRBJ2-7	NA	TGTGCCAGCAGCCAAGATAGTGGGAGGGCTAACGAGCAGTACTTC	CASSQDSGRANEQYF
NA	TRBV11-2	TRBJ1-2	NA	TGTGCCAGCAGCTTAGAGGCAGGGGCGGATGGCTACACCTTC	CASSLEAGADGYTF
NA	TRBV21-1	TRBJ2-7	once	TGTGCCAGCAGCAAAGGTGACAGAAACTACGAGCAGTACTTC	CASSKGDRNYEQYF
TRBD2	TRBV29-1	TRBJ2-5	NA	TGCAGCGTTGAAGACCCCGGGGGGGAAGAGACCCAGTACTTC	CSVEDPGGEETQYF
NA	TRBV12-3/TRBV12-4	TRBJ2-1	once	TGTGCCAGCAGACTAGAGGTCTATGAGCAGTTCTTC	CASRLEVYEQFF
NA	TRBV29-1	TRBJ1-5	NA	TGCAGCGTATGGGACACAAATCAGCCCCAGCATTTT	CSVWDTNQPQHF
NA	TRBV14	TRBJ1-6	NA	TGTGCCAGCAGCCCCCCCGACTACGATTCACCCCTCCACTTT	CASSPPDYDSPLHF
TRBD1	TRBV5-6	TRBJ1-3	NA	TGTGCCAGCAGCCTTCTAGGGGGCGTAAACTCTGGAAACACCATATATTTT	CASSLLGGVNSGNTIYF
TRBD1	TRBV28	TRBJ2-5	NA	TGTGCCAGCAGTTCGGGACAGGGGCAAGAGACCCAGTACTTC	CASSSGQGQETQYF
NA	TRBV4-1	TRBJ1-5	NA	TGCGCCAGCAGCCAAAGGGCAAGGCCGGGACTATATAGCAATCAGCCCCAGCATTTT	CASSQRARPGLYSNQPQHF
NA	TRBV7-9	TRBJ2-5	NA	TGTGCCAGCAGCTTAGATAGCGGATGGGAGACCCAGTACTTC	CASSLDSGWETQYF
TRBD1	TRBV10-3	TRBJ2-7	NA	TGTGCCATCACCACCGGGACAGGGTCCCTCGAGCAGTACTTC	CAITTGTGSLEQYF
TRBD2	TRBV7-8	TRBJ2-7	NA	TGTGCCAGCAGCGGGACTAGCGGGAGGGACGAGCAGTACTTC	CASSGTSGRDEQYF
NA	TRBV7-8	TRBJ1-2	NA	TGTGCCAGCAGCTTAATGGAGAACTATGGCTACACCTTC	CASSLMENYGYTF
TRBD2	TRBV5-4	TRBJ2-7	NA	TGTGCCAGCAGCCCCCGGGGGGGGACTTCAGCCTACGAGCAGTACTTC	CASSPRGGTSAYEQYF
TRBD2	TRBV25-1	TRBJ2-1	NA	TGTGCCAGCAGTGTTGCGGGAGCTTTCGATGAGCAGTTCTTC	CASSVAGAFDEQFF
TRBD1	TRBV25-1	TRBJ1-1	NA	TGTGCCAGCAGTGCCCAATCGGGACAGCATGAAGCTTTCTTT	CASSAQSGQHEAFF
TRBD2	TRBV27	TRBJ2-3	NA	TGTGCCAGCAGTTTAATGGGACTAGCGGGAGATGGGGATACGCAGTATTTT	CASSLMGLAGDGDTQYF
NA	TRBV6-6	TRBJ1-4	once	TGTGCCAGCAGTTATGCACAGGCTAATGAAAAACTGTTTTTT	CASSYAQANEKLFF
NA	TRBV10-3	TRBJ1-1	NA	TGTGCCAGTCACAGGGAAAACACTGAAGCTTTCTTT	CASHRENTEAFF
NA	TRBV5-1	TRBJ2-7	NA	TGCGCCAGCAGCTTGGATTGGCGGGCTGACTACGAGCAGTACTTC	CASSLDWRADYEQYF
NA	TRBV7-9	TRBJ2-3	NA	TGTGCCAGCAGCTCCTCGTGGGACAAGGTAATCCATACGCAGTATTTT	CASSSSWDKVIHTQYF
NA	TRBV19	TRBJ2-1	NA	TGTGCCAGTAGTATAGCAGCGAGCTCCTACAATGAGCAGTTCTTC	CASSIAASSYNEQFF
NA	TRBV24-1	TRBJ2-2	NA	TGTGCCACCAGTAGAGGAAGCCCCACCGGGGAGCTGTTTTTT	CATSRGSPTGELFF
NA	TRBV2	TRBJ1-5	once	TGTGCCAGTCGACAGAGTTGGGGCAATCAGCCCCAGCATTTT	CASRQSWGNQPQHF
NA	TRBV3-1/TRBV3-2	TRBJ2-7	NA	TGTGCCAGCAGCCCAACTAGAGGTGGCGAGCAGTACTTC	CASSPTRGGEQYF
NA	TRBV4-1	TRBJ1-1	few	TGCGCCAGCAGCCCCAGACACGGTCAGGGAGAAGCTTTCTTT	CASSPRHGQGEAFF
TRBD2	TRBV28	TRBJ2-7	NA	TGTGCCAGCAATACCGCTAGCGGGGAAGCTCGGGGGTACGAGCAGTACTTC	CASNTASGEARGYEQYF
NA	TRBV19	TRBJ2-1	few	TGTGCCAGTAGTGCGGGTGGGGACTACAATGAGCAGTTCTTC	CASSAGGDYNEQFF
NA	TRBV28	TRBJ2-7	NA	TGTGCCAGCAGTTTACAGTTATACGAGCAGTACTTC	CASSLQLYEQYF
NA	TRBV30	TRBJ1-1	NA	TGTGCCTGGAGTGTACGTGGGGGAGGAACTGAAGCTTTCTTT	CAWSVRGGGTEAFF